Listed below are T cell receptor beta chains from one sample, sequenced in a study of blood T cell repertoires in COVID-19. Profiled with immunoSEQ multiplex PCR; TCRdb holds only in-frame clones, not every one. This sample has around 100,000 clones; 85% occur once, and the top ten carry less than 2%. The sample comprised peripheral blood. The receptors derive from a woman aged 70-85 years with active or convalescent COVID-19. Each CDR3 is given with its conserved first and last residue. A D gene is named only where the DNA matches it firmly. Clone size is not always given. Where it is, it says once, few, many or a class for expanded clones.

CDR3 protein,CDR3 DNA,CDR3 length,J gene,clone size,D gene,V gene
CASSLAPALREGRNEQFF,TGTGCCAGCAGCTTAGCTCCGGCTTTGCGGGAGGGCCGTAATGAGCAGTTCTTC,18,TRBJ2-1,-,TRBD2,TRBV7-8
CASRGLAGDVNNEQFF,TGTGCCAGCAGGGGACTAGCGGGAGACGTCAACAATGAGCAGTTCTTC,16,TRBJ2-1,-,TRBD2,TRBV27
CATRSTGTSEQYF,TGTGCCACCAGGTCAACAGGGACCTCCGAGCAGTACTTC,13,TRBJ2-7,-,-,TRBV15
CASSQRGGRTDTQYF,TGTGCCAGCAGTCAGCGGGGGGGTCGGACAGATACGCAGTATTTT,15,TRBJ2-3,-,TRBD2,TRBV7-2
CASSGPGSGNEQFF,TGTGCCAGCAGTGGGCCGGGAAGCGGCAATGAGCAGTTCTTC,14,TRBJ2-1,few,-,TRBV28
CASDRTSGSGETQYF,TGTGCCAGCGATCGGACTAGCGGGAGTGGAGAGACCCAGTACTTC,15,TRBJ2-5,-,TRBD2,TRBV2
CASSSSSGIYNEQFF,TGCGCCAGCAGCTCGTCTAGCGGGATCTACAATGAGCAGTTCTTC,15,TRBJ2-1,-,TRBD2,TRBV5-1
CASSETGGQPQHF,TGTGCCAGCAGCGAAACAGGGGGACAGCCCCAGCATTTT,13,TRBJ1-5,-,TRBD1,TRBV7-9
CAISPRGSYNEQFF,TGTGCCATCAGCCCTCGGGGCTCCTACAATGAGCAGTTCTTC,14,TRBJ2-1,-,-,TRBV10-3
CASSHLAGVGTGELFF,TGTGCCAGCAGCCACCTAGCGGGAGTTGGCACCGGGGAGCTGTTTTTT,16,TRBJ2-2,-,TRBD2,TRBV3-1/TRBV3-2
CASRKQGEGYNEQFF,TGTGCCAGCAGGAAACAAGGGGAGGGCTACAATGAGCAGTTCTTC,15,TRBJ2-1,-,TRBD2,TRBV25-1
CASSYTPAVWMGGEQYF,TGTGCCAGCAGTTACACCCCCGCTGTGTGGATGGGAGGCGAGCAGTACTTC,17,TRBJ2-7,-,-,TRBV6-2/TRBV6-3
CASSVTSGTTYEQYF,TGTGCCAGCAGCGTAACTAGCGGGACAACCTACGAGCAGTACTTC,15,TRBJ2-7,-,TRBD2,TRBV28
CASSSGGRGETQYF,TGTGCCAGCAGCTCAGGCGGGAGGGGCGAGACCCAGTACTTC,14,TRBJ2-5,-,TRBD2,TRBV7-9
CASSFGQHDEQFF,TGTGCCAGCAGCTTCGGACAGCACGATGAGCAGTTCTTC,13,TRBJ2-1,-,-,TRBV7-2
CAWSADNSPLHF,TGTGCCTGGAGTGCCGATAATTCACCCCTCCACTTT,12,TRBJ1-6,-,-,TRBV30
CASSLGSRDEQFF,TGTGCCAGCAGTTTAGGGTCACGGGATGAGCAGTTCTTC,13,TRBJ2-1,-,-,TRBV28
CASSEGQRLTNYGYTF,TGTGCCAGCAGTGAAGGACAGAGACTCACTAACTATGGCTACACCTTC,16,TRBJ1-2,-,-,TRBV6-1
CATSDLRTGYGYTF,TGTGCCACCAGTGATTTGCGAACAGGGTATGGCTACACCTTC,14,TRBJ1-2,-,-,TRBV24-1
CASSLVGGDTIYF,TGTGCCAGCAGCTTAGTGGGGGGAGACACCATATATTTT,13,TRBJ1-3,-,-,TRBV7-2
CATSDPGQGNNEQFF,TGTGCCACCAGTGACCCGGGACAGGGGAACAATGAGCAGTTCTTC,15,TRBJ2-1,few,TRBD1,TRBV24-1
CASRLGGENTEAFF,TGTGCCAGCAGGTTAGGAGGGGAGAACACTGAAGCTTTCTTT,14,TRBJ1-1,-,-,TRBV6-5
CASSRLAGGLGSYEQYF,TGTGCCAGCAGCCGACTAGCGGGGGGGCTGGGCTCCTACGAGCAGTACTTC,17,TRBJ2-7,once,TRBD2,TRBV6-6
CASSESNFQDRGFLGTEAFF,TGCGCCAGCAGTGAGTCGAATTTTCAAGACAGGGGATTCTTGGGCACTGAAGCTTTCTTT,20,TRBJ1-1,few,TRBD1,TRBV10-1
CASSPPGQGAGNTIYF,TGTGCCAGCTCACCACCGGGACAGGGGGCTGGAAACACCATATATTTT,16,TRBJ1-3,-,TRBD1,TRBV18
CASSQYASGPKLVYEQYF,TGCGCCAGCAGTCAATACGCTAGCGGGCCCAAACTCGTCTACGAGCAGTACTTC,18,TRBJ2-7,few,TRBD2,TRBV23-1
CASSRGGLRDGEKLFF,TGTGCCAGCAGCCGAGGGGGGCTGAGGGATGGAGAAAAACTGTTTTTT,16,TRBJ1-4,once,-,TRBV7-8
CSARGDYGYTF,TGCAGCGCTCGGGGGGACTATGGCTACACCTTC,11,TRBJ1-2,-,-,TRBV29-1
CASSDRTGSLGYTF,TGTGCCAGCAGTGATAGGACAGGGTCTCTAGGCTACACCTTC,14,TRBJ1-2,-,TRBD1,TRBV6-1
CASSFSTSTDTQYF,TGTGCCAGCAGCTTTTCCACTAGCACAGATACGCAGTATTTT,14,TRBJ2-3,-,-,TRBV5-6
CASSQRTPGSNLNSGANVLTF,TGTGCCAGCAGTCAAAGAACCCCCGGGTCCAATCTGAACTCTGGGGCCAACGTCCTGACTTTC,21,TRBJ2-6,-,-,TRBV14
CASSSGSSDTQYF,TGTGCCAGCAGTAGCGGGAGTTCAGATACGCAGTATTTT,13,TRBJ2-3,-,TRBD2,TRBV28
CASSPGADTQYF,TGTGCCAGCAGCCCAGGGGCGGATACGCAGTATTTT,12,TRBJ2-3,-,-,TRBV7-6
CASSLGGQDGNYGYTF,TGTGCCAGCAGTTTAGGGGGCCAGGACGGGAACTATGGCTACACCTTC,16,TRBJ1-2,-,-,TRBV27
CASSFSGSTNQPQHF,TGTGCCAGCAGTTTTTCGGGGTCCACCAATCAGCCCCAGCATTTT,15,TRBJ1-5,-,-,TRBV28
CSVAYGAGAGTDTQYF,TGCAGCGTTGCTTATGGAGCGGGAGCGGGCACAGATACGCAGTATTTT,16,TRBJ2-3,once,TRBD2,TRBV29-1
CASSGGRTAGVDEQYF,TGTGCCAGCAGTGGAGGGCGGACAGCGGGGGTGGACGAGCAGTACTTC,16,TRBJ2-7,-,TRBD2,TRBV28
CASSLDRTNYGYTF,TGCGCCAGCAGCTTGGACAGAACTAACTATGGCTACACCTTC,14,TRBJ1-2,once,-,TRBV5-1
CASSEKGTGVEAFF,TGTGCCAGCAGTGAAAAAGGGACAGGGGTTGAAGCTTTCTTT,14,TRBJ1-1,-,TRBD1,TRBV2
CASSGGLAGDGDTQYF,TGTGCCAGCAGTGGAGGACTAGCGGGGGACGGCGATACGCAGTATTTT,16,TRBJ2-3,-,TRBD2,TRBV2
CASTSGSDREYGTQYF,TGTGCCAGCACGTCGGGATCAGACAGGGAATATGGGACCCAGTACTTC,16,TRBJ2-5,-,TRBD1,TRBV7-8
CASREMSGTGGSNQPQHF,TGTGCCAGCAGGGAGATGTCCGGGACAGGGGGTAGCAATCAGCCCCAGCATTTT,18,TRBJ1-5,-,TRBD1,TRBV27
CASGQGGDQPQHF,TGTGCCAGTGGACAGGGGGGCGATCAGCCCCAGCATTTT,13,TRBJ1-5,-,TRBD1,TRBV19
CAITGMPGNTIYF,TGTGCCATCACAGGCATGCCTGGAAACACCATATATTTT,13,TRBJ1-3,few,-,TRBV10-3
CASSSTGPETQYF,TGTGCCAGCAGCTCTACAGGGCCAGAGACCCAGTACTTC,13,TRBJ2-5,-,-,TRBV7-9
CASSSQTGADTQYF,TGTGCCAGCAGCTCTCAGACAGGGGCAGATACGCAGTATTTT,14,TRBJ2-3,-,TRBD1,TRBV9
CAWSVSQGRYTF,TGTGCCTGGAGTGTCAGCCAGGGGCGGTACACCTTC,12,TRBJ1-2,-,-,TRBV30
CASSFARDYGYTF,TGTGCCAGCAGTTTCGCCAGGGACTATGGCTACACCTTC,13,TRBJ1-2,once,-,TRBV6-2/TRBV6-3
CASSLVGESDTQYF,TGTGCCAGCAGCTTAGTAGGGGAATCAGATACGCAGTATTTT,14,TRBJ2-3,-,-,TRBV7-2
CASSSPGFNEKLFF,TGTGCCAGCAGCTCCCCGGGGTTTAATGAAAAACTGTTTTTT,14,TRBJ1-4,-,-,TRBV7-2
CASSQDLGQGYGYTF,TGTGCCAGCAGCCAAGATTTAGGACAGGGGTATGGCTACACCTTC,15,TRBJ1-2,-,TRBD1,TRBV4-2
CASSLTGSGNTEAFF,TGTGCCAGCAGTCTGACAGGATCAGGGAACACTGAAGCTTTCTTT,15,TRBJ1-1,-,-,TRBV27
CASSEQGQYGYTF,TGTGCCAGCAGTGAACAGGGACAGTATGGCTACACCTTC,13,TRBJ1-2,-,TRBD1,TRBV25-1
CASSFRRENSYEQYF,TGTGCCAGCAGCTTTAGGCGGGAAAACTCCTACGAGCAGTACTTC,15,TRBJ2-7,-,-,TRBV5-6
CASSPDSKNIQYF,TGTGCCAGCAGCCCGGACTCAAAAAACATTCAGTACTTC,13,TRBJ2-4,-,-,TRBV7-9
CASSSSTSNQPQHF,TGTGCCAGCAGTTCGAGTACTAGCAATCAGCCCCAGCATTTT,14,TRBJ1-5,-,-,TRBV6-2/TRBV6-3
CASSLGLAGGGELFF,TGTGCCAGCAGCTTAGGACTAGCGGGGGGCGGGGAGCTGTTTTTT,15,TRBJ2-2,-,TRBD2,TRBV11-2